Following are 7 T cell receptor beta chains from one sample sequenced in a study of graft-versus-host responses after intestinal transplantation. Profiling relied on immunoSEQ multiplex PCR, and the TCRdb table lists in-frame clones only, not all of them. The table shows roughly 75,000 clones, with 91% occurring only once. No cognate antigen is known for these TCRs. The sample here was unstimulated CD4+ T cells sorted from spleen or lymph node cells, taken before intestinal transplant. The receptors derive from a human donor who received an intestinal transplant.

This clone occurred a few times. The chain is built from TRBV10-3 and TRBJ1-1; 8 nucleotides match TRBD1. V shed 6 bases, J shed 3 bases, and the junction held 6 bases outside the gene matches. CDR1 and CDR2 from the germline V gene are ENHRY and SYGVKD. CDR3 length: 14 residues. CDR3 nucleotide sequence: TGTGCCATCAGGGTACAGGGGGGTGACACTGAAGCTTTCTTT. Amino acid sequence: CAIRVQGGDTEAFF.

This chain connects TRBV5-4 to TRBJ1-1, with 8 bases aligning to TRBD1. The V segment lost 4 bases and the J segment 4 bases; nucleotides outside the gene matches: 6. CDR1 is SGHNT, CDR2 YYREEE, per germline (reference sequence). The CDR3 runs 14 residues. CDR3 protein: CASSLDRVGTEAFF. In DNA, the CDR3 is TGTGCCAGCAGCCTGGACAGGGTAGGCACTGAAGCTTTCTTT.

The J gene is TRBJ1-4, the V gene TRBV6-6; 10 bases are a match to TRBD1. Germline V CDR1 and CDR2: MNHNY, SVGAGI (reference sequence). After removal of 6 bases from V and 8 bases from J, the junction contained 6 bases not matched to a gene. The CDR3 has 14 amino acids. This CDR3 reads CASSPDRGQEKLFF. DNA of the CDR3: TGTGCCAGCAGCCCCGACAGGGGGCAGGAAAAACTGTTTTTT.

This chain links TRBV6-6 with TRBJ2-2; 10 bases agree with TRBD2. Trimming at V came to 7 bases and at J to 6 bases, leaving 8 bases not matched to a gene. CDR1 is MNHNY and CDR2 is SVGAGI in the germline V gene (reference sequence). This CDR3 contains 15 residues. In DNA, the CDR3 is TGTGCCAGCATTCCTAGCGGGGGAACCCCCGGGGAGCTGTTTTTT. Its translation is CASIPSGGTPGELFF.

The chain carries TRBV19 and TRBJ1-5; D not resolved. The germline V gene encodes CDR1 LNHDA and CDR2 SQIVND (reference sequence). The CDR3 runs 17 residues. V was clipped by 5 bases and J by 0 bases, with 17 bases between them. The CDR3 nucleotides are TGTGCCAGTAGTGAACAACTAGGCCTGTTTAGCAATCAGCCCCAGCATTTT. Translating gives CASSEQLGLFSNQPQHF.

The table lists this clone with a few counts. The rearrangement links TRBV4-1 to TRBJ2-7, with a weak D call TRBD1 (7 bases). Trimming shortened V by 3 bases and J by 2 bases, and 11 bases separated the two germline ends. Per the germline V gene, CDR1 is MGHRA and CDR2 is YSYEKL. The CDR3 runs 14 residues. The CDR3 DNA follows: TGCGCCAGCAGCCAGGCGGGACAGACCTACGAGCAGTACTTC. Its protein product is CASSQAGQTYEQYF.

The V gene is TRBV6-1, the J gene TRBJ1-5; 7 nucleotides line up with TRBD1. V lost 5 bases and J lost 2; bases outside the gene matches: 6. The CDR3 is 15 residues long. CDR1 MNHNS and CDR2 SASEGT come from the germline V gene. The DNA for the CDR3 is TGTGCCAGCAGTCTAGGGGGCGCGGGCAATCAGCCCCAGCATTTT. This encodes CASSLGGAGNQPQHF.